The 5 T cell receptor beta chains in this list originate from one sample, sequenced in a study of blood T cell repertoires in COVID-19. Repertoires were generated with immunoSEQ multiplex PCR, while TCRdb's copy carries only in-frame clones and drops some. The repertoire consists of about 110,000 clones, with 60% to 80% occurring once and the leading ten covering approximately 0.9%. Sequenced: peripheral blood. Receptor source: a human donor with acute or convalescent COVID-19. The donor label of this sample is uncertain.

Notes on this clone: The sample has other DNA sequences that encode this CDR3 too. The chain has TRBV6-5 and TRBJ1-6; possibly TRBD1 for D (6 bases). CDR1 and CDR2 from the germline V gene are MNHEY and SVGAGI. This CDR3 region has 14 residues. V gave up 3 bases and J gave up 7 bases, with 10 bases separating them. The CDR3 DNA sequence: TGTGCCAGCAGTTATGAGGGACACAATTCACCCCTCCACTTT. As protein: CASSYEGHNSPLHF.

This chain uses TRBV11-3 with TRBJ1-1, with D unresolved. Germline lookup yields CDR1 SGHNT and CDR2 YENEEA. This CDR3 has 14 amino acids. The V end was cut by 0 bases, the J end by 4 bases, with 9 bases between. CDR3: CASSLDPQSTEAFF. CDR3 nucleotides: TGTGCCAGCAGCTTAGATCCTCAGTCCACTGAAGCTTTCTTT.

This clone was recorded a few times. The CDR3 DNA reads TGTGCCTGGAGTCTCGACGGGTATAGCAATCAGCCCCAGCATTTT. Its translation: CAWSLDGYSNQPQHF. This sequence joins TRBV30 and TRBJ1-5; no reliable D call. Trimming cost V 2 bases and J 0 bases, with 11 bases left between them. Germline CDR1 reads GTSNPN; CDR2 reads SVGIG (reference sequence). CDR3 length equals 15 residues.

The chain recombines TRBV3-1 (or the pseudogene TRBV3-2) with TRBJ2-7, with TRBD2 as a possible D gene (5 bases). Germline-derived CDR1 and CDR2 are LGHDT and YNNKEL (reference sequence). V was cut by 1 base and J by 3 bases, with 10 bases left in between. This CDR3 has 14 residues. This chain's CDR3 is CASSQGGKGYEQYF. CDR3 nucleotides: TGTGCCAGCAGCCAAGGAGGGAAAGGCTACGAGCAGTACTTC.

The V call is TRBV6-1, the J call TRBJ2-2, with unresolved D. The CDR3 is 17 amino acids. CDR1 and CDR2 (germline): MNHNS, SASEGT. V shed 0 bases and J shed 2 bases, with 13 bases lying between them. Here the CDR3 reads CASSEALSQLNTGELFF. The CDR3, as DNA: TGTGCCAGCAGTGAAGCGCTTTCACAGCTTAACACCGGGGAGCTGTTTTTT.